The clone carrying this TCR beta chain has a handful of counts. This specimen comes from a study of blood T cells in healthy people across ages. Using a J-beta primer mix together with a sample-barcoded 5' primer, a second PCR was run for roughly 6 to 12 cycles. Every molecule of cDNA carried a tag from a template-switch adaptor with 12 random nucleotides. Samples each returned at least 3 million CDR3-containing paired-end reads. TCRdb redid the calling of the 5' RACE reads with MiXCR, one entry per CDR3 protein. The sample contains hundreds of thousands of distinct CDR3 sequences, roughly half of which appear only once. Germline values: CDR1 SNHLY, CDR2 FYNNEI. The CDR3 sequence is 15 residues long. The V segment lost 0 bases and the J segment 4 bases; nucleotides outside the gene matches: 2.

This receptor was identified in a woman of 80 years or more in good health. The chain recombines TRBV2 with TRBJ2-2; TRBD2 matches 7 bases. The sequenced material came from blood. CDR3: CASSEAGGSTGELFF. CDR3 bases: TGTGCCAGCAGTGAAGCGGGGGGGAGCACCGGGGAGCTGTTTTTT.